Listed below are T cell receptor beta chains from one sample, sequenced in a study of human T cells and chemical hapten exposure. TCRdb independently ran MiXCR on the RACE reads; one entry per CDR3 protein. This repertoire shows tens of thousands of distinct CDR3 sequences, around 9.3% found once; its top ten account for less than 15%. The source was whole blood, collected in connection with sensitization to the hapten diphenylcyclopropenone (DPC). The receptors were sampled from a middle-aged woman with alopecia areata. Some clones in this sample may be carry-over from other donors' samples. The CDR3 runs from the conserved cysteine through the conserved F or W. Each record gives: V gene, J gene, CDR3 protein.

V gene: TRBV5-4; J gene: TRBJ2-1; CDR3 protein: CASSLAGVLHEQFF
V gene: TRBV20-1; J gene: TRBJ2-7; CDR3 protein: CSAHRGLAGAPYEQYF
V gene: TRBV29-1; J gene: TRBJ2-1; CDR3 protein: CSVRGQSNEQFF
V gene: TRBV29-1; J gene: TRBJ1-3; CDR3 protein: CSVRVSSSGNTIYF
V gene: TRBV6-2/TRBV6-3; J gene: TRBJ2-5; CDR3 protein: CASSPRGVQETQYF
V gene: TRBV4-3; J gene: TRBJ1-2; CDR3 protein: CASSLDRDNYGYTF
V gene: TRBV5-4; J gene: TRBJ2-3; CDR3 protein: CASSLSWTRNTQYF
V gene: TRBV5-1; J gene: TRBJ2-5; CDR3 protein: CASSLDRPEETQYF
V gene: TRBV4-1; J gene: TRBJ1-2; CDR3 protein: CASSQEGDRGLYGYTF
V gene: TRBV7-6; J gene: TRBJ2-3; CDR3 protein: CASSPDAPRTDTQYF
V gene: TRBV6-6; J gene: TRBJ1-6; CDR3 protein: CASSPGLSSYNSPLHF
V gene: TRBV19; J gene: TRBJ2-3; CDR3 protein: CASSNPGVDTQYF
V gene: TRBV11-2; J gene: TRBJ2-7; CDR3 protein: CASSLGTGGSSSYEQYF
V gene: TRBV7-2; J gene: TRBJ1-6; CDR3 protein: CASSLRGGQGNSPLHF
V gene: TRBV6-1; J gene: TRBJ2-7; CDR3 protein: CASSGNGQEQYF
V gene: TRBV18; J gene: TRBJ2-7; CDR3 protein: CASSPAVLTSGVYEQYF
V gene: TRBV20-1; J gene: TRBJ2-5; CDR3 protein: CSADDPGETQYF
V gene: TRBV11-1; J gene: TRBJ1-1; CDR3 protein: CASTKHLGTEAFF
V gene: TRBV20-1; J gene: TRBJ2-3; CDR3 protein: CSARGQGVTDTQYF
V gene: TRBV28; J gene: TRBJ2-7; CDR3 protein: CVSSVIGLGDEQYF
V gene: TRBV6-1; J gene: TRBJ2-3; CDR3 protein: CASSGYSGGTDTQYF
V gene: TRBV20-1; J gene: TRBJ2-4; CDR3 protein: CSASSARQVDKNIQYF
V gene: TRBV30; J gene: TRBJ2-1; CDR3 protein: CAWSRQGYEQFF
V gene: TRBV20-1; J gene: TRBJ2-5; CDR3 protein: CSARGPAGQETQYF
V gene: TRBV12-3/TRBV12-4; J gene: TRBJ2-5; CDR3 protein: CASSFSSRGSETQYF
V gene: TRBV10-3; J gene: TRBJ1-1; CDR3 protein: CAIGSKGPEAFF
V gene: TRBV7-9; J gene: TRBJ1-1; CDR3 protein: CASSQGDAEAFF
V gene: TRBV20-1; J gene: TRBJ1-1; CDR3 protein: CSASPGTDTEAFF
V gene: TRBV7-8; J gene: TRBJ1-2; CDR3 protein: CASSDRGNYGYTF
V gene: TRBV6-6; J gene: TRBJ1-6; CDR3 protein: CAIGAGQLNSPLHF
V gene: TRBV4-1; J gene: TRBJ1-5; CDR3 protein: CASSQERGLGQPQHF
V gene: TRBV28; J gene: TRBJ1-2; CDR3 protein: CASSPPFAGDYGYTF
V gene: TRBV12-3/TRBV12-4; J gene: TRBJ1-1; CDR3 protein: CASSFTGAAFF
V gene: TRBV7-9; J gene: TRBJ1-2; CDR3 protein: CASSLGSVYGYTF
V gene: TRBV10-3; J gene: TRBJ2-6; CDR3 protein: CAISLTGTSSGANVLTF
V gene: TRBV19; J gene: TRBJ1-4; CDR3 protein: CASTKRTATNEKLFF
V gene: TRBV27; J gene: TRBJ1-4; CDR3 protein: CASSLAGSGEKLFF
V gene: TRBV20-1; J gene: TRBJ2-1; CDR3 protein: CSARDPGGGPYNEQFF
V gene: TRBV28; J gene: TRBJ1-6; CDR3 protein: CASRQGSSNNSPLHF
V gene: TRBV7-2; J gene: TRBJ1-5; CDR3 protein: CASSLGPRRGDQPQHF
V gene: TRBV5-1; J gene: TRBJ1-2; CDR3 protein: CASSLGRTGDYGYTF
V gene: TRBV12-3/TRBV12-4; J gene: TRBJ2-3; CDR3 protein: CASSLRSGDTDTQYF
V gene: TRBV7-9; J gene: TRBJ2-1; CDR3 protein: CASSGPQGEQFF
V gene: TRBV20-1; J gene: TRBJ2-5; CDR3 protein: CSAKLTGGRETQYF
V gene: TRBV5-1; J gene: TRBJ2-5; CDR3 protein: CASRRTRQETQYF
V gene: TRBV20-1; J gene: TRBJ1-1; CDR3 protein: CSAITGLRTEAFF
V gene: TRBV5-4; J gene: TRBJ2-3; CDR3 protein: CASSLIGGAGTDTQYF
V gene: TRBV2; J gene: TRBJ1-5; CDR3 protein: CASSEEGTYNQPQHF
V gene: TRBV6-5; J gene: TRBJ2-3; CDR3 protein: CASSYRTEGTDTQYF
V gene: TRBV5-1; J gene: TRBJ1-3; CDR3 protein: CASSFGSSSGNTIYF
V gene: TRBV10-3; J gene: TRBJ2-7; CDR3 protein: CAISVQGVKSEQYF
V gene: TRBV12-3/TRBV12-4; J gene: TRBJ1-1; CDR3 protein: CASSLQGGTGKIF
V gene: TRBV4-1; J gene: TRBJ1-1; CDR3 protein: CASSLRFMIGTANTEAFF
V gene: TRBV28; J gene: TRBJ1-1; CDR3 protein: CASSTDSTEAFF
V gene: TRBV24-1; J gene: TRBJ2-6; CDR3 protein: CATSLTGGISGANVLTF